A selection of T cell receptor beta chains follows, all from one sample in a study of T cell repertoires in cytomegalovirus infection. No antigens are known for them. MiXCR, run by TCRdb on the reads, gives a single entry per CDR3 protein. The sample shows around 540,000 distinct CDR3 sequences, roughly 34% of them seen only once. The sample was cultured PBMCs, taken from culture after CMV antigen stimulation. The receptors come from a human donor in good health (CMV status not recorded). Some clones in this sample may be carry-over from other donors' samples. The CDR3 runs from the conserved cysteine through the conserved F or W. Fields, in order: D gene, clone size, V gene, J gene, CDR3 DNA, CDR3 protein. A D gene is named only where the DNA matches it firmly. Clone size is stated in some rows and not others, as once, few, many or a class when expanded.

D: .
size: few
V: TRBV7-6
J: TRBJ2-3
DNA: TGTGCCAGCAGCTTAATGGTGAGGGGCACAGATACGCAGTATTTT
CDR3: CASSLMVRGTDTQYF

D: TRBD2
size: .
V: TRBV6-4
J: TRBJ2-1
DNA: TGTGCCAGCAGCCTCGGGCGGGGACTAAAACACAATGAGCAGTTCTTC
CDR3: CASSLGRGLKHNEQFF

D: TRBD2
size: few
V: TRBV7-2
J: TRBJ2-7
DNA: TGTGCCAGCAGCTTAGTGTCTAGCGGGAGGGAGTACTTC
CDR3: CASSLVSSGREYF

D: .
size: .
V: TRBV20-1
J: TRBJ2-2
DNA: TGCAGTGCTAGCCGAGGGACTCCAGTGGGGGAGCTGTTTTTT
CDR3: CSASRGTPVGELFF

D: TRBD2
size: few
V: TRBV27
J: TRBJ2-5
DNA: TGTGCCAGCAAGCTAGCGGGAGTCGGAGAGACCCAGTACTTC
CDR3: CASKLAGVGETQYF

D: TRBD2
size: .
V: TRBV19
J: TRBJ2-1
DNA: TGTGCCAGTAGTATGCCTAGCGGAAGCTCCTACAATGAGCAGTTCTTC
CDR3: CASSMPSGSSYNEQFF

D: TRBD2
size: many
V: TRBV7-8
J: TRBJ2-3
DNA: TGTGCCAGCAGCTTCCGGTCCGGGACTAGCGGGAGGGCCTTGTCCACGCAGTATTTT
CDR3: CASSFRSGTSGRALSTQYF

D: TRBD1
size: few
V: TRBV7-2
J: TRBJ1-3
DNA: TGTGCCAGCAGCACTACCGGGACAGGCGGAAACACCATATATTTT
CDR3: CASSTTGTGGNTIYF

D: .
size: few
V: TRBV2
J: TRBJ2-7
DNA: TGTGCCAGCAGTGAAGCCCCAGGACCTTACGAGCAGTACTTC
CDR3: CASSEAPGPYEQYF

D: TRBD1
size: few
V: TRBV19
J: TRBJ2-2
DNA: TGTGCCAGTAGGATCTCGTCCGGGACAGGGGGCGCGGACGTACTAGCGAACACCGGGGAGCTGTTTTTT
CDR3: CASRISSGTGGADVLANTGELFF

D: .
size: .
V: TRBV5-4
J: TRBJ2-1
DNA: TGTGCCAGCAGCTTGGTGGGGAAGGAGCAGTTCTTC
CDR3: CASSLVGKEQFF

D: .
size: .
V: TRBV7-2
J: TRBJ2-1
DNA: TGTGCCAGCAGCCCCGCCGCCGGTGAGCAGTTCTTC
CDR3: CASSPAAGEQFF

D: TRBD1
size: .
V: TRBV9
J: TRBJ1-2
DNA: TGTGCCAGCAGCGTATCCGGGACAGGTCTCTATGGCTACACCTTC
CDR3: CASSVSGTGLYGYTF

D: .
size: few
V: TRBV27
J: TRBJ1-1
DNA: TGTGCCAGCACTTTCTCCGGCAGGCTTTACACTGAAGCTTTCTTT
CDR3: CASTFSGRLYTEAFF

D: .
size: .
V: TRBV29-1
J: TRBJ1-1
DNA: TGCAGCTTGACCCAAACTGGGGGTTGGACTGAAGCTTTCTTT
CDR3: CSLTQTGGWTEAFF

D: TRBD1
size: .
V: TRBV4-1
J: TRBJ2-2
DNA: TGCGCCAGCAGCCCGATCGGGACAGTCTTAGCTAACACCGGGGAGCTGTTTTTT
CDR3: CASSPIGTVLANTGELFF

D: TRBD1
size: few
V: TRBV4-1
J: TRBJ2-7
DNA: TGCGCCAGCAGGTCCCCCGGGACAGTTTACGAGCAGTACTTC
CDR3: CASRSPGTVYEQYF

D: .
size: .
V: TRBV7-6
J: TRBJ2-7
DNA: TGTGCCAGCAGCTTAGTTGTGACAGGAGGAGCCAGTCTCTCCGAGCAGTACTTC
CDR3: CASSLVVTGGASLSEQYF

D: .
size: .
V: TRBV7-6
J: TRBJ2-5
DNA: TGTGCCAGCAGCCAAGGTTGGGGCGAGGGGATGGAGACCCAGTACTTC
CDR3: CASSQGWGEGMETQYF

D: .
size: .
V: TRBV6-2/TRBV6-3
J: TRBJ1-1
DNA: TGTGCCAGCGGTTCACAGGGCCAGGGCACTGAAGCTTTCTTT
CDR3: CASGSQGQGTEAFF

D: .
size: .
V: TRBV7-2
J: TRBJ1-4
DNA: TGTGCCAGCAGCCCAGGGGCTAATGAAAAACTGTTTTTT
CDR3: CASSPGANEKLFF

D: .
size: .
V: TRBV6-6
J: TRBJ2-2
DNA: TGTGCCAGCGGCAGAGGGAACACCGGGGAGCTGTTTTTT
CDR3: CASGRGNTGELFF

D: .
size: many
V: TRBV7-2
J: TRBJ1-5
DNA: TGTGCCAGCAGCTTACCGGGCAGCAATCAGCCCCAGCATTTT
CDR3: CASSLPGSNQPQHF

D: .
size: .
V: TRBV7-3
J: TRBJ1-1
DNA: TGTGCCAGCAAAAAAGGGGGGACGGGCGCGGGAACTGAAGCTTTCTTT
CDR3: CASKKGGTGAGTEAFF

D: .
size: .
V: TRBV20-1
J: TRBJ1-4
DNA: TGCAGTGCCCAGAGGGGCGGGGGGGTGGAAAAACTGTTTTTT
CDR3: CSAQRGGGVEKLFF

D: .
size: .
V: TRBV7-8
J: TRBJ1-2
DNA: TGTGCCAGCAGCTCATCGGAGGGCTACACCTTC
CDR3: CASSSSEGYTF

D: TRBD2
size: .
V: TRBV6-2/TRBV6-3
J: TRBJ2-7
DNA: TGTGCCAGCAGTTACTCGAGGCCAGCGGGAGACTACGAGCAGTACTTC
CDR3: CASSYSRPAGDYEQYF

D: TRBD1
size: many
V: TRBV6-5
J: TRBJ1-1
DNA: TGTGCCAGCCAAAGGGGGCTGAACACTGAAGCTTTCTTT
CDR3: CASQRGLNTEAFF

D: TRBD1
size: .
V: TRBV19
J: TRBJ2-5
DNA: TGTGCCAGTAGTGTTCTACAGGGGTACCAAGAGACCCAGTACTTC
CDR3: CASSVLQGYQETQYF

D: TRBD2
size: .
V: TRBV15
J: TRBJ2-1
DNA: TGTGCCACCAGCAGAGATCTACTAGCGGGAAACAATGAGCAGTTCTTC
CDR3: CATSRDLLAGNNEQFF

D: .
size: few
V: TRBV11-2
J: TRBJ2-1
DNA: TGTGCCAGCAGCCCACTCGGGACAGGGGGACTAGCGGAGGGTGAGCAGTTCTTC
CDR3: CASSPLGTGGLAEGEQFF

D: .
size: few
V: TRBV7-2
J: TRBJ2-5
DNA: TGTGCCAGCAGCTTAGTCTCTGGGGGCGGGGAGACCCAGTACTTC
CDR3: CASSLVSGGGETQYF

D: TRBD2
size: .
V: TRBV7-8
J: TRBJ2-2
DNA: TGTGCCAGCAGCTTAGTCCCACTAGCGGGCGGGGCCGGGGAGCTGTTTTTT
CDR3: CASSLVPLAGGAGELFF

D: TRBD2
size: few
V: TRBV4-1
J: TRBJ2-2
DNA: TGCGCCAGCAGCCAACATCCGGGACTAGCGGACACCGGGGAGCTGTTTTTT
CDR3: CASSQHPGLADTGELFF

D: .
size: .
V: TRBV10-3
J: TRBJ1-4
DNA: TGTGCCACCCGACAGTCAACTAATGAAAAACTGTTTTTT
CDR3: CATRQSTNEKLFF

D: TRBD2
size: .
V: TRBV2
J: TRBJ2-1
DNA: TGTGCCAGCAGTAGCGGGAGAGGGAGCAATGAGCAGTTCTTC
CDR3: CASSSGRGSNEQFF

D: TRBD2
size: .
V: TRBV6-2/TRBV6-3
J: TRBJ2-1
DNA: TGTGCCAGCACCAGTACCCTAGCGGGAGTGGGCAATGAGCAGTTCTTC
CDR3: CASTSTLAGVGNEQFF

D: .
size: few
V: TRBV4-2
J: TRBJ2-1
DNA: TGTGCCAGCAGCCTGGGGCGGTCTGAGAATGAGCAGTTCTTC
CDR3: CASSLGRSENEQFF

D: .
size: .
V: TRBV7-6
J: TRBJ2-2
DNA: TGTGCCAGCAGGCCAGGGGTCACCGGGGAGCTGTTTTTT
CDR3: CASRPGVTGELFF

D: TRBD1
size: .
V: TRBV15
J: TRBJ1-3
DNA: TGTGCCACCAGCAGACCGACAGGGGCTGGAAACACCATATATTTT
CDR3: CATSRPTGAGNTIYF

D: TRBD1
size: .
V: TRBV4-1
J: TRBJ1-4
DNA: TGCGCCAGCAGCCAAGATCGGGGACGGGGGACAGTACTAAATGAAAAACTGTTTTTT
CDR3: CASSQDRGRGTVLNEKLFF

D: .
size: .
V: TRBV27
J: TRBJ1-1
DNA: TGTGCCAGCAGTTTAGGGGGTTTCATGAACACTGAAGCTTTCTTT
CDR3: CASSLGGFMNTEAFF

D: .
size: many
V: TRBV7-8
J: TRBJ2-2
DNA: TGTGCCAGCAGCCTGGAGGGCCTAGTTAACACCGGGGAGCTGTTTTTT
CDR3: CASSLEGLVNTGELFF

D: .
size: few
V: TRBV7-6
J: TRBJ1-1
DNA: TGTGCCAGCAGCGGCGAGGGGACTGAAGCTTTCTTT
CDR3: CASSGEGTEAFF

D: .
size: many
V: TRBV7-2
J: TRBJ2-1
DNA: TGTGCCAGCGAGAACGGCGGGCATGAGCAGTTCTTC
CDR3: CASENGGHEQFF

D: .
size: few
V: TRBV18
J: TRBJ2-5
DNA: TGTGCCAGCTCACCTGTCCCTGGCTTAGAGACCCAGTACTTC
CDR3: CASSPVPGLETQYF